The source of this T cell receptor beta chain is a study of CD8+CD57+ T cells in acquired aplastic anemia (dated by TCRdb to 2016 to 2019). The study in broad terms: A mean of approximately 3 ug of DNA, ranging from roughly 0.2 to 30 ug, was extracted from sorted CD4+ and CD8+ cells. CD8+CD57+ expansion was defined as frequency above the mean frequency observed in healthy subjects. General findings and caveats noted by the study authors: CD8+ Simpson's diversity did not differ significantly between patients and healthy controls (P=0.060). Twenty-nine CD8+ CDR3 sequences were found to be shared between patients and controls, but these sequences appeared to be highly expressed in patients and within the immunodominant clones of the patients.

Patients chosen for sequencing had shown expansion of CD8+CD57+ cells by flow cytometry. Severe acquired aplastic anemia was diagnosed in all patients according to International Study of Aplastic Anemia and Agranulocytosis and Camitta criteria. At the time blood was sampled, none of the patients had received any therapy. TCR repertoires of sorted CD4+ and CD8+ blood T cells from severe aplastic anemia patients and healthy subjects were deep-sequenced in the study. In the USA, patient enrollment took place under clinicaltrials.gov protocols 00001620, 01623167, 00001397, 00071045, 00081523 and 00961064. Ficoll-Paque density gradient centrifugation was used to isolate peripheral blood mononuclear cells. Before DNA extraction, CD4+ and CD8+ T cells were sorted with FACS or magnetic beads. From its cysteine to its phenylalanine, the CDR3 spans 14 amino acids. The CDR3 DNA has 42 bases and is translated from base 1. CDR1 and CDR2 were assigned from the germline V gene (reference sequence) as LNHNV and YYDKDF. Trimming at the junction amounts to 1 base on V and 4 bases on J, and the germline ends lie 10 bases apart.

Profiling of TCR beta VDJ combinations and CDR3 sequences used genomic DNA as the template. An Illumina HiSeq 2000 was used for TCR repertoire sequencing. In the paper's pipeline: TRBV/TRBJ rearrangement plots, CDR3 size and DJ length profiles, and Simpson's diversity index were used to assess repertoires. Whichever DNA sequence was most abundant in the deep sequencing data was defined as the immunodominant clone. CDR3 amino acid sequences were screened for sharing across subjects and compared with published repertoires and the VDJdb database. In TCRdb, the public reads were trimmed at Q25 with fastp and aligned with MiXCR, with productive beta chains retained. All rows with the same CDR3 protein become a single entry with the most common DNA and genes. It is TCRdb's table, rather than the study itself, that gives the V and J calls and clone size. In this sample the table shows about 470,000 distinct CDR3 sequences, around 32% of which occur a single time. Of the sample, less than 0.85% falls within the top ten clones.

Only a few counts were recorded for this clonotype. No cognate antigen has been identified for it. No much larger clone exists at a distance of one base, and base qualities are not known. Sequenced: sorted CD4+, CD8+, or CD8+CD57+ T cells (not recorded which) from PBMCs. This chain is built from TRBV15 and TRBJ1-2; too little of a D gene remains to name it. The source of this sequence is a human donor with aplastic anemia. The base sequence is TGTGCCACCAGCAGAGTTGTCGGAACCTATGGCTACACCTTC. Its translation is CATSRVVGTYGYTF.